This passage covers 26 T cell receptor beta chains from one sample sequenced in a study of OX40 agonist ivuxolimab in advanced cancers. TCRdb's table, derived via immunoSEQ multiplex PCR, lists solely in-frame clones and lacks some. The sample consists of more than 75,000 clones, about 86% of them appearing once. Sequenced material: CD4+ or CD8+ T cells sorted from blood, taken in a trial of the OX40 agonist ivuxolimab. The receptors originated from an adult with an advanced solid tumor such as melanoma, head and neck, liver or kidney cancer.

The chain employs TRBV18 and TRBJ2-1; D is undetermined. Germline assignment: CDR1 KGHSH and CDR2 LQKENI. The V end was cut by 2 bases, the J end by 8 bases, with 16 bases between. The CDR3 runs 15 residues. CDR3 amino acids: CASSPWGIRRDEQFF. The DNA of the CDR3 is TGTGCCAGCTCACCATGGGGAATAAGAAGGGATGAGCAGTTCTTC.

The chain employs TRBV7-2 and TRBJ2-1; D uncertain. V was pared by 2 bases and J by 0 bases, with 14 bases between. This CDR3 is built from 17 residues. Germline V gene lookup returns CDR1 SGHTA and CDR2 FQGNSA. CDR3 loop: CASSLKSQVTSYNEQFF. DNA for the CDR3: TGTGCCAGCAGCTTAAAATCCCAGGTAACCTCCTACAATGAGCAGTTCTTC.

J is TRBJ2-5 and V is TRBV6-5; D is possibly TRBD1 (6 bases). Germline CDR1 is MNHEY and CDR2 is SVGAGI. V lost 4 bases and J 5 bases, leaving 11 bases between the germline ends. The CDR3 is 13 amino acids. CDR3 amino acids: CASSFGTFETQYF. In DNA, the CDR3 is TGTGCCAGCAGTTTTGGGACATTTGAGACCCAGTACTTC.

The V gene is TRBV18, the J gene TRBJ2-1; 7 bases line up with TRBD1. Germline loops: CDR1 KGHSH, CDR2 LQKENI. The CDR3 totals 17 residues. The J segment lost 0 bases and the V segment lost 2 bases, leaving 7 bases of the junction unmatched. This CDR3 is CASSPSGQRSSYNEQFF. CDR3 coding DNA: TGTGCCAGCTCACCATCGGGACAGCGAAGCTCCTACAATGAGCAGTTCTTC.

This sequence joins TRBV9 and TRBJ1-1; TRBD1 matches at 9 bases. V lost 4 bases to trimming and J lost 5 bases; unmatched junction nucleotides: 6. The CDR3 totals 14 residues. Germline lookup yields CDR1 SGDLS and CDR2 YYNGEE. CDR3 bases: TGTGCCAGCAGCCCCACAGGGGGCGGGACTGAAGCTTTCTTT. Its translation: CASSPTGGGTEAFF.

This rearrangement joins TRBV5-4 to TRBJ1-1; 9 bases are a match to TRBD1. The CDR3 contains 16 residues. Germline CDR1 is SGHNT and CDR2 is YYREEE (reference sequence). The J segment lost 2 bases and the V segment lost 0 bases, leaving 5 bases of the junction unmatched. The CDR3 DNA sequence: TGTGCCAGCAGCTTGGGCCGGACAGGGGTCAACACTGAAGCTTTCTTT. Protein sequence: CASSLGRTGVNTEAFF.

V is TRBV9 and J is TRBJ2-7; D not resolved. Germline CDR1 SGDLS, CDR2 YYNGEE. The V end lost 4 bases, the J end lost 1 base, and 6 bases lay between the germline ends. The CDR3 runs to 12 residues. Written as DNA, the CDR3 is TGTGCCAGCAGCCACCTATCCTACGAGCAGTACTTC. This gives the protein CASSHLSYEQYF.

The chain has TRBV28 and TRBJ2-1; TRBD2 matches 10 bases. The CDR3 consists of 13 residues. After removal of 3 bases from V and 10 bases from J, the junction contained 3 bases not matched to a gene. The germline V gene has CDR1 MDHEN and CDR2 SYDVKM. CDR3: CASSLYSGGEQFF. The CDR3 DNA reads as TGTGCCAGCAGTTTGTATAGCGGGGGGGAGCAGTTCTTC.

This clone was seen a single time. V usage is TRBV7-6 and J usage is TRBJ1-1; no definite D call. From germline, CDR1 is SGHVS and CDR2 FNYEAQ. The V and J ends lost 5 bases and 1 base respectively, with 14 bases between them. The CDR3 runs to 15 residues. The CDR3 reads CASSPQAASNTEAFF. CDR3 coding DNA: TGTGCCAGCAGCCCCCAGGCGGCTTCGAACACTGAAGCTTTCTTT.

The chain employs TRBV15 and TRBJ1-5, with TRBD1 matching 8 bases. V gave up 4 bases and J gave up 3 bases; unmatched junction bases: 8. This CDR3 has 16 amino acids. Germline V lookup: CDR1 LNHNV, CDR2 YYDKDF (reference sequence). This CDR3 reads CATSITRTGNNQPQHF. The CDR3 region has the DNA TGTGCCACCAGCATAACTAGGACAGGGAACAATCAGCCCCAGCATTTT.

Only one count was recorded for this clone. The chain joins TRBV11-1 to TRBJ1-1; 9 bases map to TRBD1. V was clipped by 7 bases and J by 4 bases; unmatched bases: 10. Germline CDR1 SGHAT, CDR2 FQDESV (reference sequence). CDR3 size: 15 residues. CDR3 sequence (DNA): TGTGCCAGCACCGACGGGACAGGGTCGGGCACTGAAGCTTTCTTT. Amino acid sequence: CASTDGTGSGTEAFF. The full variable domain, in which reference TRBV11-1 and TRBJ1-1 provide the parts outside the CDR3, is EAEVAQSPRYKITEKSQAVAFWCDPISGHATLYWYRQILGQGPELLVQFQDESVVDDSQLPKDRFSAERLKGVDSTLKIQPAELGDSAMYLCASTDGTGSGTEAFFGQGTRLTVV.

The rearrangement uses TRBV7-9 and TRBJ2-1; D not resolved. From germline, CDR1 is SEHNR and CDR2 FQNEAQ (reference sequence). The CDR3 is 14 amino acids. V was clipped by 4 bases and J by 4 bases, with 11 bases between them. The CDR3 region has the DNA TGTGCCAGCAGCTACAAGGCCGATTACAATGAGCAGTTCTTC. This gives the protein CASSYKADYNEQFF. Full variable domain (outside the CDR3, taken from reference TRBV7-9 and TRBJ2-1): DTGVSQNPRHKITKRGQNVTFRCDPISEHNRLYWYRQTLGQGPEFLTYFQNEAQLEKSRLLSDRFSAERPKGSFSTLEIQRTEQGDSAMYLCASSYKADYNEQFFGPGTRLTVL.

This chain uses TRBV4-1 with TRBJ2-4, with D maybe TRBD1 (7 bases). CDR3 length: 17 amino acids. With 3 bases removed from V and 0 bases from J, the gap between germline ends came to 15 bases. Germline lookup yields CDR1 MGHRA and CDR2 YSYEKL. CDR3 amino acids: CASSQEGQSLAKNIQYF. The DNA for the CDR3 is TGCGCCAGCAGCCAGGAGGGACAGAGTCTAGCCAAAAACATTCAGTACTTC.

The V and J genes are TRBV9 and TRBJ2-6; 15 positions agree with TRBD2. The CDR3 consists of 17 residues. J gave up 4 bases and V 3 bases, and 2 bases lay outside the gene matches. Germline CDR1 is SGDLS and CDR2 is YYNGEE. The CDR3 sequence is CASSGTSGRGGANVLTF. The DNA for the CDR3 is TGTGCCAGCAGCGGGACTAGCGGGAGGGGAGGGGCCAACGTCCTGACTTTC.

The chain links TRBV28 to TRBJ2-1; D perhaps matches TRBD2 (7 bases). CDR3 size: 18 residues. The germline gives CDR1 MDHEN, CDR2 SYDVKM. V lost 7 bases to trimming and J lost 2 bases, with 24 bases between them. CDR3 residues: CASTPTAGDTRAYNEQFF. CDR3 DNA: TGTGCCAGCACCCCTACCGCGGGGGACACAAGGGCCTACAATGAGCAGTTCTTC.

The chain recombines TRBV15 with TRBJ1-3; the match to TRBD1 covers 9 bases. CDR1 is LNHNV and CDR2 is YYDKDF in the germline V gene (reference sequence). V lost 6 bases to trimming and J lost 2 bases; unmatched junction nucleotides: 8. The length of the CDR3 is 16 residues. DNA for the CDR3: TGTGCCACCAGAGACCCGGGACAGGGCCCTGGAAACACCATATATTTT. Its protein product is CATRDPGQGPGNTIYF.

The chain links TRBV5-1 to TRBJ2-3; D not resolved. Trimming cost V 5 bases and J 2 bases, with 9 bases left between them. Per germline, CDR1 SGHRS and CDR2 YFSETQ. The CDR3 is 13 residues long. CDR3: CASRPSFTDTQYF. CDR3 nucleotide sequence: TGCGCCAGCAGACCGTCGTTCACAGATACGCAGTATTTT.

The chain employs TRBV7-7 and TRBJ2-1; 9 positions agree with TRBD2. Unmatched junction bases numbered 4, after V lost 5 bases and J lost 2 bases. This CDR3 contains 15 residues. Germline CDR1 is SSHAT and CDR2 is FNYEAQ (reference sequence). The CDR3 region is CASSQGLATYNEQFF. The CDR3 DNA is TGTGCCAGCAGCCAGGGACTAGCCACCTACAATGAGCAGTTCTTC.

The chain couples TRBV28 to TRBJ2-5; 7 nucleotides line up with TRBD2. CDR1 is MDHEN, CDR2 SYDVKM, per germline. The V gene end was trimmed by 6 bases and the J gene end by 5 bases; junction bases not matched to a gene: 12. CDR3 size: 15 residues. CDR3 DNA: TGTGCCAGCAGCCCTAGCGGCAATACCAGGGAGACCCAGTACTTC. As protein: CASSPSGNTRETQYF.

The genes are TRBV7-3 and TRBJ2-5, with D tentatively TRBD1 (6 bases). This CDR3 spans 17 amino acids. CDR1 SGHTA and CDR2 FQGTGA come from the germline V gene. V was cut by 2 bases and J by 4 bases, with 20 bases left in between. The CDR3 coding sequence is TGTGCCAGCAGCTTACAGGGGATAGGGGTGATGGGAGAGACCCAGTACTTC. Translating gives CASSLQGIGVMGETQYF.

The CDR3: CASSLNGAEAFF. DNA of the CDR3: TGTGCCAGCAGTTTAAATGGCGCTGAAGCTTTCTTT. The V call is TRBV28, the J call TRBJ1-1; no clear D. With 2 bases removed from V and 6 bases from J, the gap between germline ends came to 7 bases. Germline CDR1 MDHEN, CDR2 SYDVKM. CDR3 size: 12 residues.

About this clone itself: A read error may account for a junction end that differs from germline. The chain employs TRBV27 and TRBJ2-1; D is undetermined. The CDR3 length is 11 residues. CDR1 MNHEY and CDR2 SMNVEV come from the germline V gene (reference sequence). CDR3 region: CASSRYSEQFF. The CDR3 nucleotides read TGTGCCAGCAGTCGGTACAGTGAGCAGTTCTTC.

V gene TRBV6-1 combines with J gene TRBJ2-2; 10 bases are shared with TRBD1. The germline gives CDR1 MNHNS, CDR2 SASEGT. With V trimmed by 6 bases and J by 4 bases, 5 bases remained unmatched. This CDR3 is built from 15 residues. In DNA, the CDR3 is TGTGCCAGCAGGACAGGGGGCGCGGGCACCGGGGAGCTGTTTTTT. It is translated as CASRTGGAGTGELFF.

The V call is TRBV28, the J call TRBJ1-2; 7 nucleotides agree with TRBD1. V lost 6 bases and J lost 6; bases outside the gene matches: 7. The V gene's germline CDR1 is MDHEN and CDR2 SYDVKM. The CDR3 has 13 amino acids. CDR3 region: CASRPYRGHGYTF. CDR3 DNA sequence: TGTGCCAGCAGGCCTTACAGGGGCCATGGCTACACCTTC.

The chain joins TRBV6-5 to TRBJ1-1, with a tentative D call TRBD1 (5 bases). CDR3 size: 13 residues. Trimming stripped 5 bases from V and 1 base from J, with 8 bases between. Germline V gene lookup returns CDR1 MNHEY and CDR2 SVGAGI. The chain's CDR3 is CASSPGPNTEAFF. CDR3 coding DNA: TGTGCCAGCAGTCCGGGGCCGAACACTGAAGCTTTCTTT.

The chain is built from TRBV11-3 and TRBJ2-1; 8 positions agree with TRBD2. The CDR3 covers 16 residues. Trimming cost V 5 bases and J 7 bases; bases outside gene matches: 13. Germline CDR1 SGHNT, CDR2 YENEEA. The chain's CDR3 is CASSVAGSGYRNEQFF. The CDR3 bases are TGTGCCAGCAGCGTAGCGGGGAGCGGCTACAGGAATGAGCAGTTCTTC.